This is a list of T cell receptor beta chains from one sample in a study of cytomegalovirus exposure and HLA in healthy donors. The repertoire was sequenced with immunoSEQ multiplex PCR; TCRdb's copy has only in-frame clones and lacks some. The sample has 98,000 or so clones, approximately 85% seen once. Sequences were obtained from PBMCs. The receptors come from a woman in her late teens or twenties in good health and CMV-seronegative. CDR3s include the opening cysteine and the closing phenylalanine or tryptophan. The D gene is left open where the match is weak. Size is stated for part of the rows, as once, few or many counts, or as a class when the clone is expanded.

D	V	size	J	CDR3	DNA
TRBD1	TRBV7-3	.	TRBJ2-7	CASSLGTERGEQYF	TGTGCCAGCAGCTTAGGGACAGAAAGAGGCGAGCAGTACTTC
.	TRBV20-1	.	TRBJ2-7	CSASGHYEQYF	TGCAGTGCTAGTGGGCACTACGAGCAGTACTTC
.	TRBV6-5	.	TRBJ1-3	CASSPGRHSGNTIYF	TGTGCCAGCAGTCCCGGGAGACACTCTGGAAACACCATATATTTT
.	TRBV7-9	.	TRBJ2-5	CASSPQTAQETQYF	TGTGCCAGCAGCCCTCAGACAGCCCAAGAGACCCAGTACTTC
TRBD2	TRBV7-7	.	TRBJ2-5	CASTPPGGRETQYF	TGTGCCAGCACCCCGCCGGGGGGGCGAGAGACCCAGTACTTC
TRBD1	TRBV9	.	TRBJ2-5	CASSAGTAQETQYF	TGTGCCAGCAGCGCAGGGACAGCACAAGAGACCCAGTACTTC
TRBD1	TRBV19	.	TRBJ1-2	CASSMRGQGAKGYGYTF	TGTGCCAGTAGTATGAGGGGACAGGGGGCGAAAGGATATGGCTACACCTTC
TRBD1	TRBV9	.	TRBJ1-6	CASSVATGGNSPLHF	TGTGCCAGCAGCGTAGCTACAGGGGGTAATTCACCCCTCCACTTT
.	TRBV29-1	.	TRBJ2-6	CSVVTGGLSGANVLTF	TGCAGCGTTGTGACGGGGGGCCTCTCTGGGGCCAACGTCCTGACTTTC
.	TRBV30	.	TRBJ1-1	CAWERGGNTEAFF	TGTGCCTGGGAACGGGGAGGGAACACTGAAGCTTTCTTT
.	TRBV5-4	.	TRBJ2-1	CASSPGAVRTNEQFF	TGTGCCAGCAGCCCTGGGGCAGTTAGAACTAATGAGCAGTTCTTC
TRBD1	TRBV2	.	TRBJ1-1	CASTRDRVNTEAFF	TGTGCCAGCACACGGGACAGGGTGAACACTGAAGCTTTCTTT
.	TRBV10-3	.	TRBJ1-2	CAINGRGPGFYGYTF	TGTGCCATCAATGGCAGGGGCCCCGGATTCTATGGCTACACCTTC
.	TRBV21-1	.	TRBJ2-7	CASSKGGQGTFF	TGTGCCAGCAGCAAAGGCGGACAGGGAACCTTCTTC
.	TRBV7-3	.	TRBJ1-1	CASSLSGGKGTEAFF	TGTGCCAGCAGCTTGTCCGGGGGGAAAGGCACTGAAGCTTTCTTT
.	TRBV6-5	.	TRBJ2-2	CASTTPSNTGELFF	TGTGCCAGCACGACTCCGTCCAACACCGGGGAGCTGTTTTTT
.	TRBV4-2	.	TRBJ1-2	CASSQELGFHGYTF	TGTGCCAGCAGCCAAGAACTAGGGTTCCATGGCTACACCTTC
.	TRBV5-1	.	TRBJ1-4	CASSLEGGATNEKLFF	TGCGCCAGCAGCTTGGAAGGGGGTGCAACTAATGAAAAACTGTTTTTT
.	TRBV7-2	.	TRBJ1-5	CASSLLRSLTGPQHF	TGTGCCAGCAGCTTACTCCGGTCCCTAACGGGGCCCCAGCATTTT
.	TRBV4-1	.	TRBJ2-2	CASSRQSNTGELFF	TGCGCCAGCAGCCGTCAGTCGAACACCGGGGAGCTGTTTTTT
.	TRBV11-2	.	TRBJ1-6	CASSLDTVRDYNSPLHF	TGTGCCAGCAGCTTAGATACGGTCCGGGACTATAATTCACCCCTCCACTTT
TRBD1	TRBV10-3	.	TRBJ1-2	CAISKDRGAGYTF	TGTGCCATCAGTAAAGACAGGGGCGCTGGCTACACCTTC
TRBD1	TRBV27	.	TRBJ1-4	CASSLSGTGREKLFF	TGTGCCAGCAGTTTATCTGGGACAGGGAGAGAAAAACTGTTTTTT
TRBD1	TRBV30	few	TRBJ2-6	CAWNRDRVASGANVLTF	TGTGCCTGGAACAGGGACAGGGTGGCATCCGGGGCCAACGTCCTGACTTTC
TRBD1	TRBV6-1	.	TRBJ2-2	CASSRDRVVTGELFF	TGTGCCAGCAGTCGGGACAGGGTCGTCACCGGGGAGCTGTTTTTT
TRBD1	TRBV6-1	few	TRBJ1-2	CASQLGQGIYGYTF	TGTGCCAGTCAGCTGGGACAGGGGATCTATGGCTACACCTTC
TRBD1	TRBV2	.	TRBJ1-1	CASSAGQGNKAFF	TGTGCCAGCAGTGCGGGACAGGGTAATAAAGCTTTCTTT
TRBD1	TRBV7-6	.	TRBJ1-4	CASSSDPTQGIYEKLFF	TGTGCCAGCAGCTCCGATCCCACACAGGGGATTTACGAAAAACTGTTTTTT
.	TRBV2	.	TRBJ2-7	CASSGLLYEQYF	TGTGCCAGCAGTGGATTACTCTACGAGCAGTACTTC
TRBD1	TRBV30	.	TRBJ1-2	CAWSPTGVGYTF	TGTGCCTGGAGTCCAACAGGGGTCGGCTACACCTTC
.	TRBV6-5	.	TRBJ2-7	CASSYSRGRDEQYF	TGTGCCAGCAGTTACTCACGGGGTCGGGACGAGCAGTACTTC
TRBD1	TRBV10-3	.	TRBJ1-1	CAISEGQGVNAFF	TGTGCCATCAGTGAGGGACAGGGAGTGAATGCTTTCTTT
.	TRBV29-1	.	TRBJ2-7	CSVYEAIGQYF	TGCAGCGTTTATGAGGCTATCGGGCAGTACTTC
.	TRBV2	.	TRBJ2-7	CASKFQDSHLEQYF	TGTGCCAGCAAATTCCAGGACAGCCATCTCGAGCAGTACTTC
.	TRBV19	.	TRBJ2-1	CASSPLDTYNEQFF	TGTGCCAGTAGTCCTCTGGACACTTACAATGAGCAGTTCTTC
.	TRBV10-1	.	TRBJ2-2	CASSESSMGRADTGELFF	TGCGCCAGCAGTGAGTCGAGTATGGGCAGGGCGGACACCGGGGAGCTGTTTTTT
TRBD1	TRBV25-1	few	TRBJ2-1	CASSESGTGPSNEQFF	TGTGCCAGCAGTGAATCGGGGACAGGGCCATCCAATGAGCAGTTCTTC
TRBD1	TRBV30	once	TRBJ1-1	CAWNFAGGYAEAFF	TGTGCCTGGAACTTCGCAGGGGGTTACGCTGAAGCTTTCTTT
TRBD1	TRBV6-1	.	TRBJ2-2	CASTRDRGQSGELFF	TGTGCCAGCACCCGGGACAGGGGGCAATCCGGGGAGCTGTTTTTT
.	TRBV27	.	TRBJ2-7	CASSLKGVGEQYF	TGTGCCAGCAGTTTAAAGGGGGTGGGCGAGCAGTACTTC
.	TRBV7-9	.	TRBJ2-7	CASSPIGGGYEQYF	TGTGCCAGCAGCCCGATAGGGGGGGGTTACGAGCAGTACTTC
TRBD1	TRBV5-4	once	TRBJ2-7	CASSFDRDLHEQYF	TGTGCCAGCAGCTTTGACAGGGATCTCCACGAGCAGTACTTC
.	TRBV5-4	once	TRBJ2-7	CASSLSSYEQYF	TGTGCCAGCAGCCTCAGCTCCTACGAGCAGTACTTC
.	TRBV10-3	.	TRBJ1-1	CAISQGGTEAFF	TGTGCCATCAGTCAAGGAGGGACTGAAGCTTTCTTT
TRBD1	TRBV6-6	.	TRBJ1-1	CASMTGGHAFF	TGTGCCAGCATGACAGGGGGCCATGCTTTCTTT
TRBD2	TRBV5-6	.	TRBJ2-5	CASSPGGVRGAQETQYF	TGTGCCAGCAGCCCGGGGGGGGTGCGGGGCGCCCAAGAGACCCAGTACTTC
TRBD2	TRBV6-5	.	TRBJ2-3	CASSWGAGEWQYF	TGTGCCAGCAGTTGGGGCGCGGGGGAATGGCAGTATTTT
.	TRBV2	.	TRBJ1-1	CASSEGPSTEAFF	TGTGCCAGCAGTGAAGGGCCGTCCACTGAAGCTTTCTTT
TRBD1	TRBV5-1	.	TRBJ1-6	CASSAGQYYNSPLHF	TGCGCCAGCAGCGCGGGACAGTACTATAATTCACCCCTCCACTTT
.	TRBV13	.	TRBJ1-1	CASSLVTRGRNTEAFF	TGTGCCAGCAGCTTAGTCACCAGGGGACGAAACACTGAAGCTTTCTTT
.	TRBV10-2	.	TRBJ2-7	CASSEAGEQYF	TGCGCCAGCAGTGAGGCGGGCGAGCAGTACTTC
TRBD1	TRBV14	.	TRBJ2-3	CASSQPDRGTDTQYF	TGTGCCAGCAGCCAACCGGACAGGGGTACAGATACGCAGTATTTT
TRBD2	TRBV6-1	.	TRBJ2-7	CASGKLAGGEQYF	TGTGCCAGCGGAAAGCTAGCGGGGGGCGAGCAGTACTTC
.	TRBV9	.	TRBJ2-5	CASSVSQGGETQYF	TGTGCCAGCAGCGTATCCCAGGGGGGTGAGACCCAGTACTTC
.	TRBV10-3	.	TRBJ1-2	CAISEPGVKYDGYTF	TGTGCCATCAGTGAGCCAGGGGTAAAGTACGATGGCTACACCTTC
TRBD2	TRBV6-6	.	TRBJ2-1	CASSYSPSGIEQFF	TGTGCCAGCAGTTACTCCCCTAGCGGGATTGAGCAGTTCTTC
.	TRBV30	.	TRBJ1-6	CAWSEGGYNSPLHF	TGTGCCTGGAGTGAGGGGGGGTATAATTCACCCCTCCACTTT